One sample yielded the 10 T cell receptor beta chains listed below, sequenced in a study of cytomegalovirus exposure and HLA in healthy donors. The protocol was immunoSEQ multiplex PCR, while the TCRdb copy is restricted to in-frame clones and leaves out a portion. Among some 98,000 clones listed, roughly 87% were seen once. The sample consisted of PBMCs. The origin of the receptors is a man between 18 and 29 years old in good health and CMV-seropositive.

The rearrangement uses TRBV4-1 and TRBJ2-3, with a weak D call TRBD1 (5 bases). CDR3 length: 12 residues. V shed 2 bases and J shed 9 bases, with 9 bases lying between them. Germline lookup yields CDR1 MGHRA and CDR2 YSYEKL. The CDR3 region is CASSQTGLTQYF. CDR3 in DNA: TGCGCCAGCAGCCAAACAGGTCTAACGCAGTATTTT.

The chain combines TRBV7-2 with TRBJ1-5; weak D call: TRBD1 (5 bases). The CDR3 covers 13 residues. Germline CDR1 reads SGHTA; CDR2 reads FQGNSA. V was trimmed by 5 bases and J by 10 bases, leaving 15 bases between them. In DNA form, the CDR3 reads TGTGCCAGCAGCCCCACCCGACAGATCCCCCAGCATTTT. Encoded protein: CASSPTRQIPQHF.

This clone was observed a handful of times. The chain has TRBV4-3 and TRBJ2-2, with D possibly being TRBD2 (7 bases). With 1 base removed from V and 2 bases from J, the gap between germline ends came to 17 bases. This CDR3 is 18 amino acids long. Germline CDR1 is LGHNA and CDR2 is YSLEER. CDR3 sequence reads: CASSQVGSGGRNTGELFF. CDR3 bases: TGCGCCAGCAGCCAAGTCGGGTCGGGGGGCCGAAACACCGGGGAGCTGTTTTTT.

The rearrangement joins TRBV7-3 to TRBJ2-7; 9 bases fit TRBD2. CDR3 length equals 14 residues. CDR1 is SGHTA and CDR2 is FQGTGA in the germline V gene. The J segment lost 5 bases and the V segment lost 5 bases, leaving 7 bases of the junction unmatched. The CDR3 DNA is TGTGCCAGCAGCAAAGCGGGGGGTGACCACGAGCAGTACTTC. Translating it yields CASSKAGGDHEQYF.

The chain couples TRBV6-5 to TRBJ1-1; 7 bases agree with TRBD1. Trimming cost V 5 bases and J 0 bases; bases outside gene matches: 3. Germline loops: CDR1 MNHEY, CDR2 SVGAGI. The CDR3 is made up of 14 amino acids. The CDR3 loop is CASSRDRVNTEAFF. The CDR3 nucleotides read TGTGCCAGCAGTCGGGACAGAGTGAACACTGAAGCTTTCTTT.

This chain links TRBV19 with TRBJ1-2; TRBD1 might be the D (5 bases). The CDR3 covers 14 residues. Trimming removed 5 bases from V and 0 bases from J, with 10 bases in between. The germline V gene has CDR1 LNHDA and CDR2 SQIVND (reference sequence). CDR3 sequence reads: CASSLRTPNYGYTF. In nucleotides, the CDR3 is TGTGCCAGTAGTCTAAGGACACCTAACTATGGCTACACCTTC. The entire variable domain, with the rest obtained from reference TRBV19 and TRBJ1-2, is as follows: DGGITQSPKYLFRKEGQNVTLSCEQNLNHDAMYWYRQDPGQGLRLIYYSQIVNDFQKGDIAEGYSVSREKKESFPLTVTSAQKNPTAFYLCASSLRTPNYGYTFGSGTRLTVV.

The J gene is TRBJ2-7, the V gene TRBV19, with TRBD1 identical over 8 bases. The V gene end was trimmed by 5 bases and the J gene end by 2 bases; junction bases not matched to a gene: 8. The V gene's germline CDR1 is LNHDA and CDR2 SQIVND (reference sequence). The CDR3 consists of 15 residues. This CDR3 is CASSVPGQVTYEQYF. CDR3 bases: TGTGCCAGTAGTGTGCCGGGACAGGTTACCTACGAGCAGTACTTC.

CDR3 loop: CASSPPLAGDSNTGELFF. The DNA of the CDR3 is TGTGCCAGCAGCCCCCCCTTAGCGGGAGACTCGAACACCGGGGAGCTGTTTTTT. The V call is TRBV7-9, the J call TRBJ2-2; 9 nucleotides agree with TRBD2. The V gene end was trimmed by 5 bases and the J gene end by 0 bases; junction bases not matched to a gene: 10. The germline gives CDR1 SEHNR, CDR2 FQNEAQ (reference sequence). CDR3 length: 18 amino acids.

This chain uses TRBV6-5 with TRBJ2-7; D call uncertain. The CDR3 is made up of 13 amino acids. The germline gives CDR1 MNHEY, CDR2 SVGAGI. V dropped 6 bases and J dropped 3 bases, with 12 bases sitting between them. The CDR3 region has the DNA TGTGCCAGCAGCCAACCAGGTTACTACGAGCAGTACTTC. It yields the protein CASSQPGYYEQYF.

The chain employs TRBV5-1 and TRBJ2-5, with D possibly matching TRBD2 (6 bases). In germline, CDR1 is SGHRS, CDR2 YFSETQ. Deletions cut 0 bases from V and 3 bases from J, with 18 bases between. The CDR3 runs 17 residues. CDR3 residues: CASSLAPPVGSEETQYF. For the CDR3, the DNA is TGCGCCAGCAGCTTGGCCCCTCCGGTCGGGAGCGAAGAGACCCAGTACTTC.